This passage covers 21 T cell receptor beta chains from one sample sequenced in a study of T-cell memory formation after mild COVID-19. MiXCR, run by TCRdb on the 5' RACE reads, gives a single entry per CDR3 protein. The table shows about 430,000 distinct CDR3 sequences, with about a sixth occurring only once. Specimen: PBMCs or a T cell subset sorted from them (not recorded which). The source of these receptors is a man aged 18-30 years who had mild COVID-19 (a few samples of this study predate the infection). Cell type and time point are not known.

The chain employs TRBV6-6 and TRBJ2-7, with a tentative D call TRBD1 (6 bases). The CDR3 is 14 amino acids. V was shortened by 2 bases and J by 5 bases, with 13 bases between the two germline ends. Germline V gene lookup returns CDR1 MNHNY and CDR2 SVGAGI (reference sequence). The CDR3 DNA follows: TGTGCCAGCAGTTACGTTGAGACAGGCCACGAGCAGTACTTC. This translates into CASSYVETGHEQYF.

The chain employs TRBV5-4 and TRBJ2-3; 7 nucleotides line up with TRBD1. V lost 0 bases to trimming and J lost 4 bases; unmatched junction nucleotides: 2. The length of the CDR3 is 14 residues. Germline loops: CDR1 SGHNT, CDR2 YYREEE (reference sequence). CDR3 coding DNA: TGTGCCAGCAGCTTGGGGGACAGATCAGATACGCAGTATTTT. This encodes CASSLGDRSDTQYF.

J is TRBJ2-7 and V is TRBV6-6, with D possibly being TRBD2 (6 bases). Trimming took off 2 bases at V and 3 bases at J, with 14 bases between the two ends. This CDR3 is 15 amino acids long. Germline loops: CDR1 MNHNY, CDR2 SVGAGI (reference sequence). In DNA, the CDR3 is TGTGCCAGCAGTTACCCATGGGGGGACGTCTACGAGCAGTACTTC. As protein: CASSYPWGDVYEQYF.

This clonotype has more than one count but fewer than ten. The chain joins TRBV20-1 to TRBJ1-1; a weak D match, TRBD1 (5 bases). This CDR3 has 17 amino acids. V lost 0 bases and J 4 bases, leaving 21 bases between the germline ends. Germline V gene sequence: CDR1 DFQATT, CDR2 SNEGSKA (reference sequence). CDR3 DNA: TGCAGTGCTAGAGATGCCGCAGGGACGAGGTTTAGCACTGAAGCTTTCTTT. This codes for CSARDAAGTRFSTEAFF.

The J gene is TRBJ1-6, the V gene TRBV28; D remains ambiguous. CDR1 and CDR2 (germline): MDHEN, SYDVKM. V dropped 5 bases and J dropped 8 bases, with 13 bases sitting between them. The CDR3 has 14 amino acids. Written as DNA, the CDR3 is TGTGCCAGCAGTCCCGCAGTGGCCCATTCACCCCTCCACTTT. This encodes CASSPAVAHSPLHF. Supplemented by reference TRBV28 and TRBJ1-6, the full variable domain reads DVKVTQSSRYLVKRTGEKVFLECVQDMDHENMFWYRQDPGLGLRLIYFSYDVKMKEKGDIPEGYSVSREKKERFSLILESASTNQTSMYLCASSPAVAHSPLHFGNGTRLTVT.

This clonotype appeared a few times. The V and J genes are TRBV20-1 and TRBJ2-1, with 9 bases fitting TRBD2. The CDR3 sequence is 14 residues long. Germline CDR1 reads DFQATT; CDR2 reads SNEGSKA (reference sequence). V trimming: 5 bases; J trimming: 3 bases; junction bases outside the gene matches: 5. The CDR3 DNA follows: TGCAGTGCTCTAGCGGGGTCTGACTACAATGAGCAGTTCTTC. This translates into CSALAGSDYNEQFF.

This clonotype was seen ten or more times. This chain joins TRBV12-3 or TRBV12-4 and TRBJ2-5, with D perhaps matching TRBD1 or TRBD2 (5 bases each). V lost 1 base, J lost 5 bases, and 5 bases lay in between. The CDR3 sequence is 12 residues long. The CDR3 loop is CASSLGDETQYF. The CDR3 DNA reads TGTGCCAGCAGTTTAGGGGACGAGACCCAGTACTTC.

This clonotype was detected many times. The chain employs TRBV5-1 and TRBJ1-1, with D perhaps TRBD1 (6 bases). The CDR3 runs to 13 residues. The V end lost 1 base, the J end lost 5 bases, and 9 bases lay between the germline ends. Germline CDR1 SGHRS, CDR2 YFSETQ. CDR3 protein: CASSLRGRTEAFF. DNA for the CDR3: TGCGCCAGCAGCTTGAGGGGGAGGACTGAAGCTTTCTTT. Full variable domain (remainder filled in from reference TRBV5-1 and TRBJ1-1): KAGVTQTPRYLIKTRGQQVTLSCSPISGHRSVSWYQQTPGQGLQFLFEYFSETQRNKGNFPGRFSGRQFSNSRSEMNVSTLELGDSALYLCASSLRGRTEAFFGQGTRLTVV.

This clonotype was recorded at least ten times. The V gene is TRBV4-2, the J gene TRBJ2-5; 7 nucleotides match TRBD1. The CDR3 covers 16 residues. CDR1 is LGHNA and CDR2 is YNFKEQ in the germline V gene. The J segment lost 1 base and the V segment lost 5 bases, leaving 10 bases of the junction unmatched. CDR3 in DNA: TGTGCCAGCAGCACCGTTGGGCCAGGGGGCCAAGAGACCCAGTACTTC. Protein: CASSTVGPGGQETQYF.

V usage is TRBV5-1 and J usage is TRBJ2-4; either TRBD1 or TRBD2 may fit D (5 bases each). The germline gives CDR1 SGHRS, CDR2 YFSETQ. The CDR3 runs 12 residues. The ends were cut back, 7 bases at V and 12 bases at J, with 17 bases in the middle. The chain's CDR3 is CASRRDPGGQYF. The CDR3 nucleotides are TGCGCCAGCCGAAGGGACCCCGGAGGTCAGTACTTC.

Many counts were recorded for this clonotype. The genes are TRBV4-2 and TRBJ2-7; 11 bases match TRBD2. V shed 2 bases, J shed 3 bases, and the junction held 15 bases outside the gene matches. Germline V lookup: CDR1 LGHNA, CDR2 YNFKEQ. The CDR3 extends over 19 amino acids. CDR3 sequence (DNA): TGTGCCAGCAGCCAAATCGGGGGTGGCAGGACTAGCGGGTACTACGAGCAGTACTTC. Protein: CASSQIGGGRTSGYYEQYF.

This clonotype has at least ten counts. The V call is TRBV7-9, the J call TRBJ1-1; D is ambiguous. Germline V lookup: CDR1 SEHNR, CDR2 FQNEAQ (reference sequence). This CDR3 comprises 13 residues. Trimming shortened V by 4 bases and J by 3 bases, and 9 bases separated the two germline ends. The CDR3 spells CASSSSPDTEAFF. The CDR3 nucleotides read TGTGCCAGCAGCTCCAGTCCAGACACTGAAGCTTTCTTT.

The chain joins TRBV28 to TRBJ2-7; D uncertain. From germline, CDR1 is MDHEN and CDR2 SYDVKM. CDR3 length equals 15 residues. Trimming left V 10 bases short and J 5 bases short, with 24 bases between. The CDR3 loop reads CATEKGRWREDEQYV. The CDR3 coding sequence is TGTGCCACCGAAAAGGGCAGGTGGCGCGAGGACGAGCAGTACGTC.

The chain couples TRBV9 to TRBJ2-3, with D perhaps being TRBD1 or TRBD2 (7 bases each). From germline, CDR1 is SGDLS and CDR2 YYNGEE. This CDR3 has 16 amino acids. The V end lost 5 bases, the J end lost 3 bases, and 19 bases lay between the germline ends. CDR3 DNA sequence: TGTGCCAGCAGTGCAAGGGGGGAGGGGGCAACAGATACGCAGTATTTT. It yields the protein CASSARGEGATDTQYF.

This rearrangement joins TRBV10-3 to TRBJ2-3; tentative D call: TRBD2 (6 bases). This CDR3 spans 16 amino acids. Germline CDR1 and CDR2: ENHRY and SYGVKD. The V end lost 2 bases, the J end lost 2 bases, and 14 bases lay between the germline ends. The CDR3 reads CAISELWDSSTDTQYF. DNA for the CDR3: TGTGCCATCAGTGAGCTCTGGGACTCCTCCACAGATACGCAGTATTTT.

V and J are TRBV5-4 and TRBJ2-5, with D perhaps matching TRBD2 (5 bases). The CDR3 has 13 residues. The ends were cut back, 4 bases at V and 2 bases at J, with 9 bases in the middle. Germline V gene data show CDR1 as SGHNT and CDR2 as YYREEE (reference sequence). CDR3 protein: CASSAGEQETQYF. Here the CDR3 DNA reads TGTGCCAGCAGCGCCGGGGAGCAAGAGACCCAGTACTTC.

This clonotype was detected a few times. The chain recombines TRBV20-1 with TRBJ2-7; TRBD1 agrees at 7 bases. Germline trimming cut 1 base from V and 6 bases from J; bases unmatched to any gene: 3. Germline V gives CDR1 DFQATT, CDR2 SNEGSKA (reference sequence). This CDR3 has 12 amino acids. CDR3 residues: CSARVRGREQYF. The CDR3 nucleotides are TGCAGTGCTAGAGTTAGGGGGCGCGAGCAGTACTTC.

The chain joins TRBV12-3 or TRBV12-4 to TRBJ2-5, with D unresolved. V was trimmed by 6 bases and J by 3 bases, leaving 14 bases between them. This CDR3 is built from 14 residues. CDR3 nucleotides: TGTGCCAGCAGCCCCCGGGTTTCAGAAGAGACCCAGTACTTC. As protein: CASSPRVSEETQYF.

The chain combines TRBV6-4 with TRBJ2-5; 7 positions agree with TRBD2. CDR1 and CDR2 from the germline V gene are MRHNA and SNTAGT. There are 17 residues in the CDR3. The V gene end was trimmed by 3 bases and the J gene end by 0 bases; junction bases not matched to a gene: 10. The CDR3 bases are TGTGCCAGCAGTGATCCCCCCCGCGGGAGATACCAAGAGACCCAGTACTTC. Its translation is CASSDPPRGRYQETQYF.

V usage is TRBV5-1 and J usage is TRBJ2-7, with a weak D call TRBD1 (5 bases). Deletions cut 1 base from V and 2 bases from J, with 10 bases between. CDR1 is SGHRS and CDR2 is YFSETQ in the germline V gene. The CDR3 loop spans 14 amino acids. CDR3 DNA sequence: TGCGCCAGCAGCTTGATTCCAGGGCCCTACGAGCAGTACTTC. As protein: CASSLIPGPYEQYF.

This clonotype was recorded a few times. The chain couples TRBV6-4 to TRBJ2-2; D is unclear. The CDR3 covers 15 residues. From germline, CDR1 is MRHNA and CDR2 SNTAGT. Trimming pared 6 bases from V and 3 bases from J, leaving 14 bases between. This CDR3 is CASRPGPGHTGELFF. CDR3 sequence (DNA): TGTGCCAGCAGGCCTGGACCGGGCCACACCGGGGAGCTGTTTTTT.